The rows below give T cell receptor beta chains drawn from one sample of a study of long-term antiretroviral therapy in people with HIV. Profiling relied on immunoSEQ multiplex PCR, and the TCRdb table lists in-frame clones only, not all of them. The sample contains roughly 20,000 clones, 79% of which appear only once. This specimen was unsorted PBMCs, taken 4.1 years after starting antiretroviral therapy. The receptors here all came from a woman between 40 and 50 years old with HIV. The CDR3 runs from the conserved cysteine through the conserved F or W. The D gene is left open where the match is weak. The size field is filled for only some rows; it gives once, few, many or a size class.

V	size	J	D	CDR3	DNA
TRBV6-6	.	TRBJ1-1	TRBD1	CASSYTQGANTEAFF	TGTGCCAGCAGTTACACCCAGGGGGCGAACACTGAAGCTTTCTTT
TRBV4-3	few	TRBJ1-3	TRBD1	CASSQDQGANTIYF	TGCGCCAGCAGCCAAGATCAGGGGGCCAACACCATATATTTT
TRBV29-1	.	TRBJ1-2	.	CSVARVVNYGYTF	TGCAGCGTTGCCAGGGTCGTGAACTATGGCTACACCTTC
TRBV5-4	once	TRBJ2-1	TRBD2	CASSPRTSGPYNEQFF	TGTGCCAGCAGCCCCAGGACTAGCGGACCCTACAATGAGCAGTTCTTC
TRBV4-3	.	TRBJ1-6	.	CASSQVQSSYNSPLHF	TGCGCCAGCAGCCAAGTGCAGAGCTCCTATAATTCACCCCTCCACTTT
TRBV1	once	TRBJ2-7	.	CTSSQVIGSYEQYF	TGCACCAGCAGCCAAGTAATCGGGAGCTACGAGCAGTACTTC
TRBV2	.	TRBJ1-1	.	CASPGESLLSTEAFF	TGTGCCAGCCCCGGTGAGAGTTTACTGAGCACTGAAGCTTTCTTT
TRBV27	.	TRBJ2-1	.	CASRLRGSYNEQFF	TGTGCCAGCAGGTTACGGGGGTCCTACAATGAGCAGTTCTTC
TRBV6-5	.	TRBJ2-7	TRBD2	CASSRGGTYEQYF	TGTGCCAGCAGCCGCGGGGGTACCTACGAGCAGTACTTC
TRBV6-1	.	TRBJ1-4	TRBD1	CASIRTGEPNEKLFF	TGTGCCAGCATCAGGACAGGGGAGCCTAATGAAAAACTGTTTTTT
TRBV30	.	TRBJ1-1	TRBD1	CAWSSSTGTEAFF	TGTGCCTGGAGTTCCTCGACAGGGACTGAAGCTTTCTTT
TRBV29-1	.	TRBJ2-3	TRBD1	CSVVGTGGTDTQYF	TGCAGCGTGGTCGGGACAGGGGGTACAGATACGCAGTATTTT
TRBV5-6	.	TRBJ1-2	TRBD1	CASSFGTELGGYTF	TGTGCCAGCAGCTTTGGGACAGAATTGGGAGGCTACACCTTC
TRBV27	.	TRBJ2-1	.	CASSGRRTNYNEQFF	TGTGCCAGCAGTGGCAGAAGGACCAACTACAATGAGCAGTTCTTC
TRBV29-1	.	TRBJ2-7	.	CSARQSSYEQYF	TGCAGCGCCCGACAGAGCTCCTACGAGCAGTACTTC
TRBV19	.	TRBJ2-2	TRBD1	CASSILGQGGTGELFF	TGTGCCAGTAGTATCCTGGGACAGGGGGGAACCGGGGAGCTGTTTTTT
TRBV6-1	.	TRBJ1-1	TRBD1	CASSEDRAVYFMNTEAFF	TGTGCCAGCAGTGAGGACAGGGCCGTATACTTTATGAACACTGAAGCTTTCTTT
TRBV6-5	.	TRBJ1-5	.	CASSRQGPYQPQHF	TGTGCCAGCAGCCGACAAGGGCCTTATCAGCCCCAGCATTTT
TRBV19	.	TRBJ1-5	.	CASAEGDSHQPQHF	TGTGCCAGCGCAGAGGGTGACAGCCATCAGCCCCAGCATTTT